The rows below give T cell receptor beta chains drawn from one sample of a study of cytomegalovirus exposure and HLA in healthy donors. The table came from immunoSEQ multiplex PCR; TCRdb's copy has only in-frame clones and leaves some out. The data show some 200,000 clones, over 70% seen once. The sample comprised PBMCs. Source of these receptors: a man aged 45-65 years in good health and CMV-seronegative. CDR3s include the opening cysteine and the closing phenylalanine or tryptophan. A D gene is named only where the DNA matches it firmly. Clone size is stated in some rows and not others, as once, few, many or a class when expanded.

TRBJ2-1,15,TRBV7-8,-,TRBD2,TGTGCCAGCAGCTTAGGACTAGCGGGGGGGAATGAGCAGTTCTTC,CASSLGLAGGNEQFF
TRBJ2-7,16,TRBV11-1,-,-,TGTGCCAGCAGCTTAAGGTTGGGAGTGAGCTCCTACGAGCAGTACTTC,CASSLRLGVSSYEQYF
TRBJ2-1,13,TRBV4-1,-,-,TGCGCCAGCAGCCAGGGCCCCTACAATGAGCAGTTCTTC,CASSQGPYNEQFF
TRBJ2-1,14,TRBV7-9,few,TRBD1,TGTGCCAGCAGCTGGGACAGCCAGGGCAATGAGCAGTTCTTC,CASSWDSQGNEQFF
TRBJ2-7,15,TRBV5-1,once,TRBD1,TGCGCCAGCAGCTTGGAGTCCGGGACAGACTACGAGCAGTACTTC,CASSLESGTDYEQYF
TRBJ2-3,14,TRBV5-1,few,-,TGCGCCAGCGGAGCCGGGGGGCCGGAGGATACGCAGTATTTT,CASGAGGPEDTQYF
TRBJ1-1,12,TRBV7-9,-,TRBD1,TGTGCCAGCAGCTTACCCCCCGCAGGGGGTTTCTTT,CASSLPPAGGFF
TRBJ1-5,15,TRBV6-6,-,TRBD1,TGTGCCAGCAATACTCGACAGGGAAACGATCAGCCCCAGCATTTT,CASNTRQGNDQPQHF
TRBJ2-5,12,TRBV30,few,-,TGTGCCTGGAGGCCCCGGCAAGAGACCCAGTACTTC,CAWRPRQETQYF
TRBJ2-5,15,TRBV19,-,TRBD1,TGTGCCAGTAGTGCTGGTGACAGGGGCCTGGAGACCCAGTACTTC,CASSAGDRGLETQYF
TRBJ2-5,15,TRBV10-1,-,-,TGCGCCAGCAGTGAGTCCCTTGGTAGTTCGGAGACCCAGTACTTC,CASSESLGSSETQYF